A single T cell receptor beta chain is shown here with its context. These data originate in a study of blood T cell repertoires in COVID-19. Background on the study: Both acute and convalescent COVID-19 samples were obtained from the United States, Italy and Spain. The analysed material was cDNA or gDNA that came from T cells, B-cell-depleted T cells, or PBMCs.

Some clones are missing from TCRdb's copy, which holds only in-frame ones; the method was immunoSEQ multiplex PCR. This sample carries 380,000 or so clones, roughly 88% of them seen once, and the ten largest clones take over 0.9%. CDR1 and CDR2 from the germline V gene are GTSNPN and SVGIG (reference sequence). Trimming stripped 4 bases from V and 14 bases from J, with 15 bases between. The CDR3 runs to 12 residues. Participants were aged roughly 18 to 89 years from about 25 US areas. Allocation to cohorts depended on clinical history reported by the participants. The sequence was collected from a woman aged 30 to 39 with acute COVID-19. The V and J genes are TRBV30 and TRBJ1-6; the D is unclear. The sequenced material came from PBMCs or T cells enriched from blood (not recorded which). CDR3 sequence reads: CAWMVAGRTLHF. The CDR3 DNA reads TGTGCCTGGATGGTGGCAGGAAGAACCCTCCACTTT.